This entry lists 16 T cell receptor beta chains sequenced from one sample in a study of beta chain features in type 1 diabetes. Study findings and constraints: When Type 1 diabetes patients were examined, their TCRB CDR3s proved moderately but significantly shorter in all four CD4+ subsets.

Their target antigens are unknown. Reverse transcribing all isolated RNA meant expressed TCRB transcripts were sequenced. Assay used: immunoSEQ multiplex PCR; TCRdb lists only in-frame clones, some missing. This table holds under 150,000 clones, around 10% found once. The sequenced sample consisted of central memory CD4+ T cells from blood. The receptors derive from a man in his thirties or forties with type 1 diabetes.

This clone showed up just a few times. The V and J genes are TRBV10-3 and TRBJ2-1, with D maybe TRBD2 (6 bases). The CDR3 runs to 14 residues. Trimming took off 7 bases at V and 4 bases at J, with 14 bases between the two ends. Germline V gives CDR1 ENHRY, CDR2 SYGVKD. The CDR3 nucleotides read TGTGCCATCACAACTCGGGGGTCGTACAATGAGCAGTTCTTC. The encoded protein is CAITTRGSYNEQFF.

This clone has just a few counts. As DNA, the CDR3 is TGTGCCAGCAGCTTCACGGGACTAGCGGAGGGAGAGCAGTTCTTC. Translated, it gives CASSFTGLAEGEQFF. The rearrangement uses TRBV11-3 and TRBJ2-1, with TRBD2 identical over 11 bases. Unmatched junction bases numbered 8, after V lost 3 bases and J lost 10 bases. Germline CDR1 and CDR2: SGHNT and YENEEA. This CDR3 comprises 15 residues.

CDR3 amino acids: CSVDSGGYGEQFF. DNA for the CDR3: TGCAGCGTTGATAGCGGGGGGTACGGTGAGCAGTTCTTC. V usage is TRBV29-1 and J usage is TRBJ2-1; 10 nucleotides line up with TRBD2. The CDR3 is 13 residues long. In germline, CDR1 is SQVTM, CDR2 ANQGSEA. V was clipped by 3 bases and J by 9 bases; unmatched bases: 5.

The rearrangement joins TRBV4-1 to TRBJ1-4; D not certain. The V gene's germline CDR1 is MGHRA and CDR2 YSYEKL. The CDR3 is 13 amino acids. The V and J ends lost 1 base and 8 bases respectively, with 8 bases between them. CDR3 in amino acids: CASSQGPQEKLFF. The CDR3 DNA reads as TGCGCCAGCAGCCAAGGGCCCCAGGAAAAACTGTTTTTT.

This clone was counted only a few times. This rearrangement joins TRBV9 to TRBJ2-3; TRBD1 matches at 11 bases. CDR1 is SGDLS and CDR2 is YYNGEE in the germline V gene. V was clipped by 6 bases and J by 5 bases; unmatched bases: 5. The CDR3 runs 14 residues. The CDR3 spells CASTRTGGLDTQYF. CDR3 coding DNA: TGTGCCAGCACCCGGACAGGGGGCTTAGATACGCAGTATTTT.

This clone was seen more than once but under ten times. The chain is built from TRBV7-3 and TRBJ2-5, with D perhaps matching TRBD2 (5 bases). V dropped 2 bases and J dropped 5 bases, with 12 bases sitting between them. Germline V gives CDR1 SGHTA, CDR2 FQGTGA. There are 14 residues in the CDR3. The CDR3 protein is CASSLAGPEETQYF. CDR3 bases: TGTGCCAGCAGCTTAGCGGGCCCCGAGGAGACCCAGTACTTC.

The chain is built from TRBV5-4 and TRBJ1-2; D gene ambiguous. Germline CDR1 is SGHNT and CDR2 is YYREEE (reference sequence). V lost 2 bases to trimming and J lost 4 bases, with 12 bases between them. The CDR3 totals 14 residues. The CDR3 here is CASSFMSEAYGYTF. The DNA of the CDR3 is TGTGCCAGCAGCTTTATGAGTGAGGCCTATGGCTACACCTTC.

The chain uses TRBV20-1 and TRBJ2-3; unclear D gene. The CDR3 extends over 9 amino acids. Germline V lookup: CDR1 DFQATT, CDR2 SNEGSKA (reference sequence). CDR3 residues: CTPGDTQYF. CDR3 nucleotide sequence: TGCACCCCCGGGGATACGCAGTATTTT.

The sample holds a few counts of this clone. The chain combines TRBV7-2 with TRBJ2-7; the D gene is possibly TRBD1 (5 bases). The CDR3 covers 13 residues. Germline CDR1 reads SGHTA; CDR2 reads FQGNSA. V lost 3 bases, J lost 7 bases, and 13 bases lay in between. This CDR3 reads CASSFKGSREQYF. The CDR3 DNA sequence: TGTGCCAGCAGCTTTAAGGGGTCCCGTGAGCAGTACTTC.

There are a few counts of this clone. The chain is built from TRBV5-8 and TRBJ1-2; TRBD1 matches at 8 bases. This CDR3 has 14 amino acids. Germline CDR1 and CDR2: SGHTS and YDEGEE. V lost 0 bases, J lost 3 bases, and 1 base stayed unmatched. CDR3: CASSLEQGDYGYTF. The CDR3 DNA follows: TGTGCCAGCAGCTTGGAACAGGGGGACTATGGCTACACCTTC.

This clone turned up a few times. V is TRBV6-1 and J is TRBJ1-5; D remains ambiguous. Deletions cut 7 bases from V and 5 bases from J, with 9 bases between. This CDR3 is 12 amino acids long. CDR1 is MNHNS, CDR2 SASEGT, per germline. As DNA, the CDR3 is TGTGCCAGCAATAGAGTGGATCAGCCCCAGCATTTT. As protein: CASNRVDQPQHF.

This clone was seen only a few times. The gene calls are TRBV18 and TRBJ2-5, with 12 bases that match TRBD1. V shed 2 bases, J shed 5 bases, and the junction held 6 bases outside the gene matches. This CDR3 has 16 residues. Germline V CDR1 and CDR2: KGHSH, LQKENI. CDR3 DNA sequence: TGTGCCAGCTCACCAGCCGGGACAGGGGGCTCGGAGACCCAGTACTTC. Translated: CASSPAGTGGSETQYF.

A few counts support this clone. This chain uses TRBV20-1 with TRBJ2-5, with D unresolved. The germline V gene has CDR1 DFQATT and CDR2 SNEGSKA (reference sequence). The CDR3 totals 11 residues. V lost 6 bases and J 5 bases, leaving 10 bases between the germline ends. CDR3 amino acids: CSAVLMETQYF. The CDR3 DNA follows: TGCAGTGCCGTCTTAATGGAGACCCAGTACTTC.

This clone was observed at least ten times. This chain links TRBV5-1 with TRBJ2-2, with 10 bases that match TRBD2. CDR1 and CDR2 from the germline V gene are SGHRS and YFSETQ. CDR3 length: 15 amino acids. V shed 0 bases, J shed 6 bases, and the junction held 2 bases outside the gene matches. The CDR3 loop is CASSLVGLAAGELFF. The CDR3 nucleotides are TGCGCCAGCAGCTTGGTCGGACTAGCGGCCGGGGAGCTGTTTTTT. Together with reference TRBV5-1 and TRBJ2-2, the CDR3 gives the full variable domain: KAGVTQTPRYLIKTRGQQVTLSCSPISGHRSVSWYQQTPGQGLQFLFEYFSETQRNKGNFPGRFSGRQFSNSRSEMNVSTLELGDSALYLCASSLVGLAAGELFFGEGSRLTVL.

The V gene is TRBV23-1, the J gene TRBJ2-7; perhaps TRBD1 as D (5 bases). TRBV23-1 is sorted into the ORF group, with uncertain function. V lost 7 bases and J lost 4, with 14 bases in between. The length of the CDR3 is 13 residues. The CDR3 spells CASIRIRGYEQYF. CDR3 coding DNA: TGCGCCAGCATTAGGATTAGGGGTTACGAGCAGTACTTC.

The chain has TRBV28 and TRBJ1-5, with D maybe TRBD1 (6 bases). CDR3 length: 13 residues. The ends were cut back, 7 bases at V and 7 bases at J, with 14 bases in the middle. Germline V lookup: CDR1 MDHEN, CDR2 SYDVKM. The DNA for the CDR3 is TGTGCCAGCACCTTTGCGGGGGGCCAGCCCCAGCATTTT. It translates to CASTFAGGQPQHF.